A single sample is the source of the 3 T cell receptor beta chains below, sequenced in a study of cytomegalovirus exposure and HLA in healthy donors. 60 Vbeta and 13 Jbeta primers were used in PCR. Produced via immunoSEQ multiplex PCR; TCRdb's table is partial and in-frame only. The sample consists of 200,000 to 250,000 clones, around 89% of them appearing once. Material for sequencing was PBMCs. The receptors here all came from a young woman in good health and CMV-seronegative.

V is TRBV19 and J is TRBJ1-1; TRBD1 aligns across 10 bases. Germline V gene sequence: CDR1 LNHDA, CDR2 SQIVND (reference sequence). V was pared by 5 bases and J by 6 bases, with 15 bases of the junction left unmatched. This CDR3 region has 17 residues. CDR3 DNA: TGTGCCAGTAGTGCCCGGGACAGGGGTGTATCGGCCGCTGAAGCTTTCTTT. It yields the protein CASSARDRGVSAAEAFF.

J is TRBJ2-1 and V is TRBV30; 8 bases map to TRBD2. The CDR3 has 14 amino acids. Germline CDR1 is GTSNPN and CDR2 is SVGIG (reference sequence). Trimming took 0 bases from V and 9 from J; bases not matched to a gene: 7. The CDR3 nucleotides are TGTGCCTGGAGTGTTTACGGGAGGGCCAGTGAGCAGTTCTTC. It codes for CAWSVYGRASEQFF.

As DNA, the CDR3 is TGTGCCAGCAGCCCCCAGTCTTTACGCGAGACCCAGTACTTC. It encodes CASSPQSLRETQYF. The chain links TRBV11-2 to TRBJ2-5; D is undetermined. V lost 5 bases to trimming and J lost 5 bases, with 15 bases between them. CDR1 and CDR2 (germline): SGHAT, FQNNGV. The length of the CDR3 is 14 residues.